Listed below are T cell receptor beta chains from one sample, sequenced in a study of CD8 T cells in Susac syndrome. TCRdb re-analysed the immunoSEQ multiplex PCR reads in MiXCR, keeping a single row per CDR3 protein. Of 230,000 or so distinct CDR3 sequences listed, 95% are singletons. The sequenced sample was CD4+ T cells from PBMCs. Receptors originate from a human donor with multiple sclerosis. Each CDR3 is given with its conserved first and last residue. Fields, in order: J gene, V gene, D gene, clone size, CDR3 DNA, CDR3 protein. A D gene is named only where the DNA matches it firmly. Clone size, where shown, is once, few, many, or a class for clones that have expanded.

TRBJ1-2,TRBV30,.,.,TGTGCCTGGAGGGGAATTGGGGCAGGGAGTGGCTACACCTTC,CAWRGIGAGSGYTF
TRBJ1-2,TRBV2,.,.,TGTGCCAGCAATTATGGCTACACCTTC,CASNYGYTF
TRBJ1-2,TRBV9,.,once,TGTGCCAGCAGCCCCCAGGGGACCAACTATGGCTACACCTTC,CASSPQGTNYGYTF
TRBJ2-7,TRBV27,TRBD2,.,TGTGCCAGCAGTTTAAGACTAGCGGGAGGGGACGAGCAGTACTTC,CASSLRLAGGDEQYF
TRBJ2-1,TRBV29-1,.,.,TGCAGCGTTCTGGTATGGGGCGGGGAAAATGAGCAGTTCTTC,CSVLVWGGENEQFF
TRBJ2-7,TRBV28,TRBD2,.,TGTGCCAGCACGCGGGGGGGACAGCCCCGATACGAGCAGTACTTC,CASTRGGQPRYEQYF
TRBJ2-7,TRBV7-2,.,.,TGTGCCAGCAGCTCGACCTCCAGGGATCACGAGCAGTACTTC,CASSSTSRDHEQYF
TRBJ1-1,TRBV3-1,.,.,TGTGCCAGCAGCAAGGAGGGCGGGGGAGCAGCTTTCTTT,CASSKEGGGAAFF
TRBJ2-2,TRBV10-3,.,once,TGTGCCATCAGTGTTTTAGGGACGTCCCTCGGCACCGGGGAGCTGTTTTTT,CAISVLGTSLGTGELFF
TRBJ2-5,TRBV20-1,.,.,TGCAGTGCGGCCCCGGGTGGGCTGCAAGGGACCCAGTACTTC,CSAAPGGLQGTQYF
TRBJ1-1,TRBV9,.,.,TGTGCCAGCAGCGTAGGGGCAGGGGCGTGGAACACTGAAGCTTTCTTT,CASSVGAGAWNTEAFF
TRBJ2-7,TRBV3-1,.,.,TGTGCCAGCAGCCAAGGTTTTCAGGGGGGCGAGCAGTACTTC,CASSQGFQGGEQYF
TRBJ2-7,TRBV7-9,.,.,TGTGCCAGCAGCTCGCCCCCCAGAACGGCGACGGGGCAGTACTTC,CASSSPPRTATGQYF
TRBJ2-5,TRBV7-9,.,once,TGTGCCAGCAGCTTAGGCGCCTACATCGAGACCCAGTACTTC,CASSLGAYIETQYF
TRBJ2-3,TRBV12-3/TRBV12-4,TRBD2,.,TGTGCCAGCAGTCACTGGACTAGCGAAGCCCGCCCGGGGCAGTATTTT,CASSHWTSEARPGQYF
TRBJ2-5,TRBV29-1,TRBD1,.,TGCAGCGTTGAAGGGGTGACAGGGTTTGCCCAAGAGACCCAGTACTTC,CSVEGVTGFAQETQYF
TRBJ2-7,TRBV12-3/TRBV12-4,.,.,TGTGCCAGCAGCAGAAGGGGGACTATACTCTACGAGCAGTACTTC,CASSRRGTILYEQYF
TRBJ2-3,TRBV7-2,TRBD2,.,TGTGCCAGCAGAGCCGGACTAGGCTTCACAGATACGCAGTATTTT,CASRAGLGFTDTQYF
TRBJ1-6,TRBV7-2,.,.,TGTGCCAGCAGTCGTCAACCAAATTCACCCCTCCACTTT,CASSRQPNSPLHF
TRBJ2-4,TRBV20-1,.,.,TGCAGTGCTAGGGCTGACTCACTTGGGGCCAAAAACATTCAGTACTTC,CSARADSLGAKNIQYF
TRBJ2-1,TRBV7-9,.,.,TGTGCCAGCAGCTTAGGAAGGGAGAGAGCCAGAATACCCGGCAATGAGCAGTTCTTC,CASSLGRERARIPGNEQFF
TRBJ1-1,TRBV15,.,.,TGTGCCACCAGCTCTGGACAGATCACTGAAGCTTTCTTT,CATSSGQITEAFF
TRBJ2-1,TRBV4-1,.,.,TGCGCCAGCAGCCAAGTTGTTGGAGACAATGAGCAGTTCTTC,CASSQVVGDNEQFF
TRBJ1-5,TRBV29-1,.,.,TGCAGCGTTGCCCCTATAGGCCCGGATCAGCCCCAGCATTTT,CSVAPIGPDQPQHF
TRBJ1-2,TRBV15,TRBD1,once,TGTGCCACGAGCTCACAGGGGGCTAACTATGGCTACACCTTC,CATSSQGANYGYTF
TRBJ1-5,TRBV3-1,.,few,TGTGCCAGCAGCCAGACCAATCAGCCCCAGCATTTT,CASSQTNQPQHF
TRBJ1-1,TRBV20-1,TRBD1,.,TGCAGTGCTATACAAGCAGGGGGGTGGACTGAAGCTTTCTTT,CSAIQAGGWTEAFF
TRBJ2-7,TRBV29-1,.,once,TGCAGCGTTACAACCGGGCCAGACTACGAGCAGTACTTC,CSVTTGPDYEQYF
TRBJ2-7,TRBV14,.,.,TGTGCCAGCAGCCAAGACAGATACGAGCAGTACTTC,CASSQDRYEQYF
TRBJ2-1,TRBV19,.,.,TGTGCCAGTAGTCGAACAGGGAGCTCCTACAATGAGCAGTTCTTC,CASSRTGSSYNEQFF
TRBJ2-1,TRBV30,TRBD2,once,TGTGCCTGGACGGCCCGGGGGGACAATGAGCAGTTCTTC,CAWTARGDNEQFF
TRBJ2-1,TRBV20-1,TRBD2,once,TGCAGTGCTAGACCTGGACTAGCGGTAAACAATGAGCAGTTCTTC,CSARPGLAVNNEQFF
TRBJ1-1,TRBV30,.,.,TGTGCCTGGATACAGGGTGGGGCTTTCTTT,CAWIQGGAFF
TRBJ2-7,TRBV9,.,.,TGTGCCAGCAGCGTAGGGCCTTCAACGGGGTACGAGCAGTACTTC,CASSVGPSTGYEQYF
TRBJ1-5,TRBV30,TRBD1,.,TGTGCCTGGAGTACGGGACAGCTAACCAATAGCAATCAGCCCCAGCATTTT,CAWSTGQLTNSNQPQHF
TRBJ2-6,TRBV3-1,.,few,TGTGCCAGCAGCCTTCGAGGGGTTGGGGCCAACGTCCTGACTTTC,CASSLRGVGANVLTF
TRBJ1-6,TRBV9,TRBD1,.,TGTGCCAGCAGCGACGCCGGGACAGGGAATTATAATTCACCCCTCCACTTT,CASSDAGTGNYNSPLHF